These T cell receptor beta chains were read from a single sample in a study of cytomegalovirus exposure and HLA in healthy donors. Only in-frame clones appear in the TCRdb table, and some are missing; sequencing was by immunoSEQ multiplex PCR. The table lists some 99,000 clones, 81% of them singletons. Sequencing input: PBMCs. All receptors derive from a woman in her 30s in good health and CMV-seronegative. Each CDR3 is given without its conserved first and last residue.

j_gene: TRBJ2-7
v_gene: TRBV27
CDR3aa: ASGFRDRDHEQY

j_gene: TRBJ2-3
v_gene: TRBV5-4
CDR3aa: ASGVGISTDTQY

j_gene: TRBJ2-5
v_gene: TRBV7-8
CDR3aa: ASTDNLQETQY

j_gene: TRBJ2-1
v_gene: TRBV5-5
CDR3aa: ASSLFLVGGRLFNEQF

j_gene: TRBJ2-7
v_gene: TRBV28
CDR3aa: ASSVPFLAPGDEQY

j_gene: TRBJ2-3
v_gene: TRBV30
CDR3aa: AWSGLAGTDTQY

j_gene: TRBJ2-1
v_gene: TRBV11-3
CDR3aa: ASSLGAREKEDEQF

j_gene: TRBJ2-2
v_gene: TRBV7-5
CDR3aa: VRSLVATTNTGELF

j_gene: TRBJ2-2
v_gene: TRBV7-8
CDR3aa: ASSPNRDRGWPGELF

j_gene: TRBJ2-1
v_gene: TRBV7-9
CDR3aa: SSSLLMEVPNEQF

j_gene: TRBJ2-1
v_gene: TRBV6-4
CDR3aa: ASSDSGVSSYNEQF

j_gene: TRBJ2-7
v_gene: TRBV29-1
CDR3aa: SVSGTSVSYEQY

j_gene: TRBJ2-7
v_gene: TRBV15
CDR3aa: ATSRYKREGPFEQY

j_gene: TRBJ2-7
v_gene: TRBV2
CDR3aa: ASSRDLYEQY

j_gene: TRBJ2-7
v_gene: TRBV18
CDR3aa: ASSPLVEGMLNEQY

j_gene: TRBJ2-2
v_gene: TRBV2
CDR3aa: ASTLLAVGELF

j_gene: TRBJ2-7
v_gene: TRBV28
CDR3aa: ASSSRIAGALIEQY

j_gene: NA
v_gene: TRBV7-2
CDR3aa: ASSSGLAGGYEQY

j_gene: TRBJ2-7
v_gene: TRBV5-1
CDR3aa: ASSFGPSESLYEQY

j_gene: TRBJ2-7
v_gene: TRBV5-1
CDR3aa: ASSPDRGRYEQY

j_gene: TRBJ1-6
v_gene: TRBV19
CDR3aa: ASSRPGTGTANSPLH

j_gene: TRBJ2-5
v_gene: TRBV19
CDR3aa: ASSVMVGSGETQY

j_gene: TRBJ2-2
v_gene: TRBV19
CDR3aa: ASTPGGGNTGELF

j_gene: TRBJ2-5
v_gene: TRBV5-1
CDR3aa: ASSRGDTPGETQY

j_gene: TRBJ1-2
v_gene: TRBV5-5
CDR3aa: ASSLGHPYGYT

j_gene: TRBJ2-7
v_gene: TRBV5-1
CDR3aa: ASSPKAGGAYEQY

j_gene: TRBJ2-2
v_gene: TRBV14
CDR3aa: ASSRSSGRTGELF

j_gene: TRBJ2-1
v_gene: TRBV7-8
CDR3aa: ASSLFASAYNEQF

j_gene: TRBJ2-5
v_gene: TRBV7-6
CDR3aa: ASSQGQGETQY

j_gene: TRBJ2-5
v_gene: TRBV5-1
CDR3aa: ASSAGGGSAQETQY

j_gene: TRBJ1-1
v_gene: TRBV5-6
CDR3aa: ASIKDRHTEAF

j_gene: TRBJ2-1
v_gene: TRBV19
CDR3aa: ASRLTNEQF

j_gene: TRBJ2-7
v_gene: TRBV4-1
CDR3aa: ASSLRTSGSYEQY

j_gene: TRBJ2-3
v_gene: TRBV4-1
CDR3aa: ASSHPGRPYPGLELTDTQY

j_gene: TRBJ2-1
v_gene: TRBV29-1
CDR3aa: SARTSVDEQF

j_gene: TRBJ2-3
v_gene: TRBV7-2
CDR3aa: ASSLVGLAGVSTDTQY

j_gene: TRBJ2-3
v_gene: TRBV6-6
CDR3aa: ASSYSTGPRVQTQY

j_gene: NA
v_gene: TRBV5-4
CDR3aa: ASSNRGTYEQY

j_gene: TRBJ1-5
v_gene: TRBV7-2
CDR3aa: ASSSRGREDQPQH

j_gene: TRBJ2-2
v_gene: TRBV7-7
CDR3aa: ASSRLRSSNTGELF

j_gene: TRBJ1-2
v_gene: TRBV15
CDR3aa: ATRDGEGRDGYT

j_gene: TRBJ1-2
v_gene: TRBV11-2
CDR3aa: ASSSRLLVHQGYT

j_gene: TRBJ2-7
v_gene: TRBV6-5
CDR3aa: ASSLLAGGSEQY

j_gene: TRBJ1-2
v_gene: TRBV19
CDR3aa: ASNYFLGSYGYT

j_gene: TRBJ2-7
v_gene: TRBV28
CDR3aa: ASRGGSGKITYEQY

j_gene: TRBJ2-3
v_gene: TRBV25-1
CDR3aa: ASSESVVFTDTQY